This T cell receptor (beta chain) was documented in a study of T cell responses to AZD1222 COVID-19 vaccine. The repertoire was sequenced with immunoSEQ multiplex PCR; TCRdb's copy has only in-frame clones and lacks some. The sample carries about 140,000 clones, 80% to 95% recorded once. The CDR3 consists of 19 residues. Source: peripheral blood, taken on day 0 of AZD1222 vaccination. V and J are TRBV21-1 and TRBJ1-1; no check of the table's D call, TRBD1, against the DNA was made. TRBV21-1 is designated a pseudogene. This TCR came from an adult in good health. Written as DNA, the CDR3 is TGTGCCAGCAGCACTTCTTGGCGGACAGGGGAGGAATTAAGCACTGAAGCTTTCTTT. Translating it yields CASSTSWRTGEELSTEAFF.